Presented here are 27 T cell receptor beta chains from one specimen sequenced in a study of response to subunit inactivated influenza vaccine. TCRdb re-called the RT-PCR reads through MiXCR, storing one row per CDR3 protein. Of around 790,000 distinct CDR3 sequences in the sample, around 21% were seen once. Specimen: PBMCs from blood, collected 5 days after vaccination. These receptors were collected from a man in his fifties or sixties who received an inactivated influenza vaccine.

This clonotype was detected only a few times. The chain is built from TRBV30 and TRBJ2-2; tentative D call: TRBD1 (5 bases). This CDR3 is 14 amino acids long. The germline CDR1 and CDR2 sequences are GTSNPN and SVGIG (reference sequence). Trimming left V 3 bases short and J 5 bases short, with 13 bases between. The CDR3 protein is CAWSFYSGTGELFF. CDR3 coding DNA: TGTGCCTGGAGCTTCTACTCAGGGACCGGGGAGCTGTTTTTT.

This clonotype was observed a handful of times. The chain recombines TRBV20-1 with TRBJ2-2; TRBD2 matches 12 bases. The trim removed 0 bases at V and 8 bases at J, leaving 1 base unmatched. Germline CDR1 DFQATT, CDR2 SNEGSKA (reference sequence). The CDR3 is made up of 14 amino acids. The CDR3 bases are TGCAGTGCTAGAGATACTAGCGGGAGGGGGGAGCTGTTTTTT. Amino acids: CSARDTSGRGELFF.

The rearrangement joins TRBV6-1 to TRBJ2-5; 10 nucleotides match TRBD2. The V gene end was trimmed by 6 bases and the J gene end by 0 bases; junction bases not matched to a gene: 1. Per the germline V gene, CDR1 is MNHNS and CDR2 is SASEGT. This CDR3 is 14 amino acids long. CDR3 sequence reads: CASRLAGYQETQYF. For the CDR3, the DNA is TGTGCCAGCAGACTAGCGGGGTACCAAGAGACCCAGTACTTC.

This chain connects TRBV6-2 or TRBV6-3 to TRBJ2-3, with D perhaps matching TRBD2 (5 bases). With 7 bases removed from V and 0 bases from J, the gap between germline ends came to 11 bases. The CDR3 is 14 residues long. Looked up from germline, CDR1 is MNHEY and CDR2 is SVGEGT. CDR3 sequence reads: CASTSEGSTDTQYF. CDR3 DNA sequence: TGTGCCAGCACCTCTGAGGGAAGCACAGATACGCAGTATTTT.

The rearrangement joins TRBV20-1 to TRBJ1-1; D perhaps matches TRBD1 (6 bases). This CDR3 contains 16 residues. Germline loops: CDR1 DFQATT, CDR2 SNEGSKA (reference sequence). V was cut by 2 bases and J by 0 bases, with 16 bases left in between. Here the CDR3 DNA reads TGCAGTGCTAGAAATAGGGGGGGCCTATTGAACACTGAAGCTTTCTTT. The encoded protein is CSARNRGGLLNTEAFF.

The rearrangement uses TRBV18 and TRBJ2-1, with a tentative D call TRBD1 (7 bases). V lost 3 bases and J 5 bases, leaving 14 bases between the germline ends. CDR1 and CDR2 (germline): KGHSH, LQKENI. The CDR3 is 15 residues long. CDR3 sequence (DNA): TGTGCCAGCTCACCCCGGGCAGGGGGGCACAATGAGCAGTTCTTC. Protein: CASSPRAGGHNEQFF.

The J gene is TRBJ2-7, the V gene TRBV7-9; TRBD2 matches 9 bases. The CDR3 runs to 16 residues. Germline values: CDR1 SEHNR, CDR2 FQNEAQ (reference sequence). V trimming: 6 bases; J trimming: 0 bases; junction bases outside the gene matches: 9. Written as DNA, the CDR3 is TGTGCCAGCAGGCGGGAGGGGGGTTCTAGCTCCTACGAGCAGTACTTC. As protein: CASRREGGSSSYEQYF. Based on the CDR3 plus reference TRBV7-9 and TRBJ2-7, the full variable domain is DTGVSQNPRHKITKRGQNVTFRCDPISEHNRLYWYRQTLGQGPEFLTYFQNEAQLEKSRLLSDRFSAERPKGSFSTLEIQRTEQGDSAMYLCASRREGGSSSYEQYFGPGTRLTVT.

This clonotype was counted between two and nine times. This chain joins TRBV7-6 and TRBJ2-3; 12 bases are shared with TRBD2. CDR1 SGHVS and CDR2 FNYEAQ come from the germline V gene. The CDR3 length is 16 residues. V lost 1 base, J lost 4 bases, and 3 bases stayed unmatched. DNA of the CDR3: TGTGCCAGCAGCTTAGAATCTAGCGGGGGGGCAGATACGCAGTATTTT. Its translation is CASSLESSGGADTQYF. Based on the CDR3 plus reference TRBV7-6 and TRBJ2-3, the full variable domain is GAGVSQSPRYKVTKRGQDVALRCDPISGHVSLYWYRQALGQGPEFLTYFNYEAQQDKSGLPNDRFSAERPEGSISTLTIQRTEQRDSAMYRCASSLESSGGADTQYFGPGTRLTVL.

This clonotype came up many times. The chain carries TRBV5-1 and TRBJ2-7; D unresolved. This CDR3 has 13 amino acids. V lost 0 bases and J 3 bases, leaving 7 bases between the germline ends. CDR1 is SGHRS and CDR2 is YFSETQ in the germline V gene. The CDR3 reads CASSLVADYEQYF. CDR3 sequence (DNA): TGCGCCAGCAGCTTGGTGGCAGACTACGAGCAGTACTTC.

This clonotype was detected a few times. The V call is TRBV29-1, the J call TRBJ2-5; no clear D. The CDR3 has 12 amino acids. V lost 5 bases and J 5 bases, leaving 12 bases between the germline ends. Germline lookup yields CDR1 SQVTM and CDR2 ANQGSEA. The CDR3 DNA reads as TGCAGCGTTTCAGTCGGGCCGGAGACCCAGTACTTC. It translates to CSVSVGPETQYF.

The V gene is TRBV6-1, the J gene TRBJ2-2; D gene uncertain. Looked up from germline, CDR1 is MNHNS and CDR2 is SASEGT. CDR3 length: 15 residues. Trimming cost V 6 bases and J 0 bases, with 11 bases left between them. The CDR3, as DNA: TGTGCCAGCAGGAACGGATATACGAACACCGGGGAGCTGTTTTTT. Translation gives CASRNGYTNTGELFF.

The rearrangement uses TRBV5-5 and TRBJ1-5; D possibly corresponds to TRBD1 (5 bases). Germline-derived CDR1 and CDR2 are SGHKS and YYEKEE (reference sequence). CDR3 length: 13 residues. V lost 5 bases to trimming and J lost 7 bases, with 13 bases between them. For the CDR3, the DNA is TGTGCCAGCAGGAGGGGTCTTGAACAGCCCCAGCATTTT. It encodes CASRRGLEQPQHF.

The DNA of the CDR3 is TGTGCCAGCAGCGTAGCGAGTGGGAGATCCTACGAGCAGTACTTC. Translating gives CASSVASGRSYEQYF. This chain joins TRBV9 and TRBJ2-7; a weak D match, TRBD2 (5 bases). The V end was cut by 0 bases, the J end by 1 base, with 11 bases between. Per the germline V gene, CDR1 is SGDLS and CDR2 is YYNGEE. The CDR3 is made up of 15 amino acids.

A few counts support this clonotype. The rearrangement joins TRBV7-2 to TRBJ1-2; perhaps TRBD1 as D (6 bases). Trimming took off 1 base at V and 5 bases at J, with 8 bases between the two ends. The CDR3 loop spans 13 amino acids. Germline V gene lookup returns CDR1 SGHTA and CDR2 FQGNSA. Written as DNA, the CDR3 is TGTGCCAGCAGCTTAGGGGGGCAATATGGCTACACCTTC. It codes for CASSLGGQYGYTF.

This clonotype has just a few counts. The CDR3 DNA reads as TGTGCCAGCAGCTTAATGCCACTAGCGGGAGGGCTGACAGATACGCAGTATTTT. Residues: CASSLMPLAGGLTDTQYF. The chain is built from TRBV7-6 and TRBJ2-3, with TRBD2 identical over 13 bases. The germline V gene encodes CDR1 SGHVS and CDR2 FNYEAQ. The CDR3 is made up of 18 amino acids. J lost 3 bases, V lost 2 bases, and 8 bases had no gene match.

This chain links TRBV7-2 with TRBJ2-7, with 7 bases aligning to TRBD1. The CDR3 totals 15 residues. Germline trimming cut 5 bases from V and 2 bases from J; bases unmatched to any gene: 9. The germline CDR1 and CDR2 sequences are SGHTA and FQGNSA. The CDR3, as DNA: TGTGCCAGCAGCGGAAGACAGGGTCAAACCTACGAGCAGTACTTC. Protein product: CASSGRQGQTYEQYF.

The chain uses TRBV7-6 and TRBJ2-7; possibly TRBD2 for D (6 bases). The CDR3 is 15 amino acids. Germline CDR1 is SGHVS and CDR2 is FNYEAQ. Trimming removed 5 bases from V and 1 base from J, with 15 bases in between. CDR3 nucleotide sequence: TGTGCCAGCAGCCTCGGGGTAGCGGCTTCCTACGAGCAGTACTTC. It codes for CASSLGVAASYEQYF.

Only a few counts were recorded for this clonotype. The V call is TRBV7-2, the J call TRBJ2-1, with 11 bases identical to TRBD2. The length of the CDR3 is 15 residues. With V trimmed by 4 bases and J by 10 bases, 9 bases remained unmatched. Per the germline V gene, CDR1 is SGHTA and CDR2 is FQGNSA. The DNA of the CDR3 is TGTGCCAGCAGCTCCACTAGCGGGAGTCGAATCGAGCAGTTCTTC. Residues: CASSSTSGSRIEQFF.

This chain links TRBV4-3 with TRBJ2-1, with 10 bases that match TRBD2. This CDR3 region has 15 residues. Germline values: CDR1 LGHNA, CDR2 YSLEER. With V trimmed by 1 base and J by 4 bases, 1 base remained unmatched. The CDR3 is CASSQGSGRYNEQFF. The CDR3 region has the DNA TGCGCCAGCAGCCAAGGTAGCGGGAGGTACAATGAGCAGTTCTTC.

The table lists this clonotype with a few counts. The chain has TRBV7-9 and TRBJ2-7; perhaps TRBD1 as D (5 bases). Trimming shortened V by 4 bases and J by 5 bases, and 21 bases separated the two germline ends. The germline V gene encodes CDR1 SEHNR and CDR2 FQNEAQ (reference sequence). This CDR3 comprises 16 residues. The CDR3 spells CASSSRAALRGDEQYF. The CDR3 DNA follows: TGTGCCAGCAGCTCCAGGGCCGCACTCAGAGGAGACGAGCAGTACTTC.

This rearrangement joins TRBV11-2 to TRBJ1-2; D gene uncertain. The V gene's germline CDR1 is SGHAT and CDR2 FQNNGV. V was trimmed by 1 base and J by 6 bases, leaving 9 bases between them. CDR3 length: 13 residues. The CDR3 nucleotides read TGTGCCAGCAGCTTAGGGGCAGGCAATGGCTACACCTTC. Its protein product is CASSLGAGNGYTF.

The CDR3 protein is CASSQVISSYEQYF. The CDR3 DNA reads as TGTGCCAGCAGCCAAGTAATATCCAGCTACGAGCAGTACTTC. The chain recombines TRBV14 with TRBJ2-7; D unclear. This CDR3 is built from 14 residues. V lost 1 base to trimming and J lost 3 bases, with 10 bases between them. The germline gives CDR1 SGHDN, CDR2 FVKESK.

The chain recombines TRBV15 with TRBJ2-1; D is uncertain. The CDR3 spans 13 residues. Trimming pared 3 bases from V and 7 bases from J, leaving 10 bases between. Germline V gene sequence: CDR1 LNHNV, CDR2 YYDKDF (reference sequence). The DNA for the CDR3 is TGTGCCACCAGCAGGGATTGGGAAAATGAGCAGTTCTTC. This encodes CATSRDWENEQFF. The full variable domain, rest sourced from reference TRBV15 and TRBJ2-1, is DAMVIQNPRYQVTQFGKPVTLSCSQTLNHNVMYWYQQKSSQAPKLLFHYYDKDFNNEADTPDNFQSRRPNTSFCFLDIRSPGLGDTAMYLCATSRDWENEQFFGPGTRLTVL.

This rearrangement joins TRBV20-1 to TRBJ2-5, with TRBD2 identical over 9 bases. Unmatched junction bases numbered 11, after V lost 0 bases and J lost 3 bases. Germline lookup yields CDR1 DFQATT and CDR2 SNEGSKA (reference sequence). The CDR3 is made up of 17 amino acids. CDR3 coding DNA: TGCAGTGCTAGAGATCGTGGGCGGGGGGGTTGGAAAGAGACCCAGTACTTC. This translates into CSARDRGRGGWKETQYF.

This clonotype occurred many times. The chain has TRBV12-3 or TRBV12-4 and TRBJ2-1, with 14 bases aligning to TRBD2. The CDR3 runs 15 residues. V lost 6 bases, J lost 10 bases, and 8 bases stayed unmatched. The CDR3 DNA reads as TGTGCCAGCAGCCCGGGACTAGCGGGAGTGGGGGAGCAGTTCTTC. It encodes CASSPGLAGVGEQFF.

At least ten counts were recorded for this clonotype. V usage is TRBV29-1 and J usage is TRBJ2-3, with D perhaps matching TRBD2 (5 bases). The germline CDR1 and CDR2 sequences are SQVTM and ANQGSEA. The CDR3 consists of 12 residues. V was cut by 3 bases and J by 6 bases, with 10 bases left in between. DNA for the CDR3: TGCAGCGTTGATGTGGCGGGCGATACGCAGTATTTT. Translating it yields CSVDVAGDTQYF.

This clonotype was seen a few times. The rearrangement links TRBV27 to TRBJ1-5, with a weak D call TRBD1 (5 bases). Germline V gene sequence: CDR1 MNHEY, CDR2 SMNVEV (reference sequence). Trimming shortened V by 2 bases and J by 2 bases, and 13 bases separated the two germline ends. The CDR3 has 16 residues. This chain's CDR3 is CASSLQGRGGNQPQHF. In DNA form, the CDR3 reads TGTGCCAGCAGTTTACAGGGTAGAGGGGGCAATCAGCCCCAGCATTTT.